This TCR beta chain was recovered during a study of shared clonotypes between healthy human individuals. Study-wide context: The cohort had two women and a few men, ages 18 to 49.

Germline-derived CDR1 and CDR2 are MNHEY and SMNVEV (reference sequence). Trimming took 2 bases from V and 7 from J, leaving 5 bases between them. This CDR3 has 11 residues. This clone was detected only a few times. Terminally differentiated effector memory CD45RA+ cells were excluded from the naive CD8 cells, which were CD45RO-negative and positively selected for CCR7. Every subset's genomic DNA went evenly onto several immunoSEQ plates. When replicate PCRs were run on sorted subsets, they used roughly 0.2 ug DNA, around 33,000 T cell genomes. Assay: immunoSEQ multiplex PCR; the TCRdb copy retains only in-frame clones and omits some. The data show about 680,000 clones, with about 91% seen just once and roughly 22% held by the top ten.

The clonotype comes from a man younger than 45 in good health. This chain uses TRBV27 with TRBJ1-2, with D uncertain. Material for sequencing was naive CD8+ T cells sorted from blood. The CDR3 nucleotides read TGTGCCAGCAGTTTACTAGTTGGCTACACCTTC. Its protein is CASSLLVGYTF.